This is a list of T cell receptor beta chains from one sample in a study of yellow fever vaccine responses in identical twins. MiXCR was run by TCRdb on the RT-PCR reads, yielding one entry per CDR3 protein. The table shows about 10,000 distinct CDR3 sequences, with around four fifths occurring only once. The sequencing here drew on T cells from blood (PBMCs), unsorted or a sorted subset (not recorded which), taken before or after yellow fever vaccination (not recorded which). These receptors all come from a woman between 18 and 29 years old who received the yellow fever vaccine. Both conserved end residues are part of each CDR3. Each record gives: D gene, J gene, V gene, clone size, CDR3 protein, CDR3 DNA. A D gene is named only where the DNA matches it firmly. A row's size may be missing; if present it is once, few, many or a size class.

>NA|TRBJ2-3|TRBV4-1|few
CASSQSEGDTQYF
TGCGCCAGCAGCCAAAGTGAGGGGGATACGCAGTATTTT
>TRBD1|TRBJ2-1|TRBV2|NA
CASSGDRNEQFF
TGTGCCAGCAGTGGGGACAGAAATGAGCAGTTCTTC
>NA|TRBJ2-7|TRBV12-3/TRBV12-4|NA
CASSFRDRPGYEQYF
TGTGCCAGCAGTTTTAGAGACCGACCCGGCTACGAGCAGTACTTC
>TRBD2|TRBJ2-5|TRBV10-3|NA
CAISGLAWETQYF
TGTGCCATCAGTGGACTAGCGTGGGAGACCCAGTACTTC
>NA|TRBJ1-1|TRBV10-3|NA
CAAAGAIDTEAFF
TGTGCCGCCGCAGGGGCAATAGACACTGAAGCTTTCTTT
>TRBD1|TRBJ1-6|TRBV6-1|NA
CASRSGQGISPLHF
TGTGCCAGCAGGTCAGGACAGGGGATCTCACCCCTCCACTTT
>TRBD1|TRBJ1-2|TRBV5-5|NA
CASSSGQHYGYTF
TGTGCCAGCAGCTCGGGACAGCACTATGGCTACACCTTC
>TRBD2|TRBJ2-1|TRBV5-1|NA
CASSPGTSGGNEQFF
TGCGCCAGCAGTCCCGGGACTAGCGGGGGCAATGAGCAGTTCTTC
>TRBD1|TRBJ1-1|TRBV12-3/TRBV12-4|NA
CASSWFLGRGTDTEAFF
TGTGCCAGCAGTTGGTTCTTGGGCAGGGGGACGGACACTGAAGCTTTCTTT
>NA|TRBJ2-1|TRBV4-2|once
CASSQEGQGTYNEQFF
TGTGCCAGCAGCCAAGAGGGGCAGGGGACCTACAATGAGCAGTTCTTC
>TRBD1|TRBJ2-5|TRBV2|NA
CASSEIGTGTRETQYF
TGTGCCAGCAGTGAAATAGGGACAGGAACCCGGGAGACCCAGTACTTC
>TRBD1|TRBJ2-5|TRBV29-1|NA
CSVESPGQGVETQYF
TGCAGCGTTGAATCCCCCGGACAGGGAGTGGAGACCCAGTACTTC
>NA|TRBJ1-5|TRBV12-3/TRBV12-4|NA
CASSPDGLGNQPQHF
TGTGCCAGCAGCCCCGACGGATTGGGCAATCAGCCCCAGCATTTT
>TRBD2|TRBJ2-1|TRBV7-3|NA
CASSLVTSGDNEQFF
TGTGCCAGCAGCTTAGTGACTAGCGGCGACAATGAGCAGTTCTTC
>NA|TRBJ2-2|TRBV28|NA
CASSPAWNTGELFF
TGTGCCAGCAGTCCCGCGTGGAACACCGGGGAGCTGTTTTTT
>NA|TRBJ2-7|TRBV20-1|NA
CSASHKGRFYEQYF
TGCAGTGCTAGTCACAAGGGCCGGTTCTACGAGCAGTACTTC
>TRBD2|TRBJ2-3|TRBV4-1|NA
CASSQDGEGDTQYF
TGCGCCAGCAGCCAAGATGGGGAGGGGGATACGCAGTATTTT
>NA|TRBJ2-2|TRBV7-6|NA
CASSLAGPAAGELFF
TGTGCCAGCAGCTTAGCGGGACCGGCTGCGGGGGAGCTGTTTTTT
>NA|TRBJ2-3|TRBV7-2|NA
CASRLIERDTQYF
TGTGCCAGCAGATTAATTGAGCGCGATACGCAGTATTTT
>TRBD2|TRBJ2-5|TRBV27|NA
CASSLLAGGKETQYF
TGTGCCAGCAGTCTACTAGCGGGAGGGAAAGAGACCCAGTACTTC
>TRBD2|TRBJ2-3|TRBV4-2|NA
CASSPLRTSGGTTDTQYF
TGTGCCAGCAGCCCGCTACGGACTAGCGGGGGGACCACAGATACGCAGTATTTT
>TRBD2|TRBJ2-1|TRBV2|NA
CASSAETSGINEQFF
TGTGCCAGCAGTGCGGAGACTAGCGGGATCAATGAGCAGTTCTTC
>NA|TRBJ1-1|TRBV7-3|NA
CATQMTPNTEAFF
TGTGCCACCCAAATGACACCGAACACTGAAGCTTTCTTT
>NA|TRBJ2-2|TRBV12-3/TRBV12-4|NA
CASSRQRATGELFF
TGTGCCAGCAGTCGACAGCGGGCCACCGGGGAGCTGTTTTTT
>TRBD2|TRBJ2-1|TRBV15|NA
CATSREGLASNEQFF
TGTGCCACCAGCAGGGAGGGACTAGCGAGTAATGAGCAGTTCTTC
>NA|TRBJ2-2|TRBV2|NA
CASLRDLDGELFF
TGTGCCAGCCTCAGGGACCTGGACGGGGAGCTGTTTTTT
>NA|TRBJ2-1|TRBV6-5|NA
CAISYWGLEQFF
TGTGCCATCAGTTACTGGGGCCTCGAGCAGTTCTTC
>NA|TRBJ1-5|TRBV7-6|NA
CASSAGTSNQPQHF
TGTGCCAGCAGCGCCGGGACCTCCAATCAGCCCCAGCATTTT
>TRBD2|TRBJ2-7|TRBV28|NA
CASSGAGGPTEQYF
TGTGCCAGCAGTGGAGCGGGAGGGCCGACCGAGCAGTACTTC
>NA|TRBJ1-1|TRBV7-9|once
CASSLEIMKVNAFF
TGTGCCAGCAGCTTAGAGATCATGAAGGTGAACGCTTTCTTT
>NA|TRBJ1-3|TRBV6-1|NA
CASSTPRSGNTIYF
TGTGCCAGCAGCACCCCGCGCTCTGGAAACACCATATATTTT
>NA|TRBJ2-7|TRBV10-1|NA
CASSRDSYEQYF
TGCGCCAGCAGCAGGGACTCCTACGAGCAGTACTTC
>NA|TRBJ1-5|TRBV7-6|NA
CASSPDPGVQPQHF
TGTGCCAGCAGCCCCGACCCCGGGGTTCAGCCCCAGCATTTT
>NA|TRBJ2-5|TRBV14|NA
CASSIQETQYF
TGTGCCAGCAGCATTCAAGAGACCCAGTACTTC
>NA|TRBJ1-1|TRBV10-3|NA
CAISEGTSNTEAFF
TGTGCCATCAGTGAGGGCACCTCGAACACTGAAGCTTTCTTT
>NA|TRBJ2-1|TRBV3-1|NA
CASSLLRDLNEQFF
TGTGCCAGCAGCCTACTAAGGGACCTCAATGAGCAGTTCTTC
>NA|TRBJ2-3|TRBV6-2/TRBV6-3|NA
CASSYSSASTDTQYF
TGTGCCAGCAGTTACTCCTCTGCTAGCACAGATACGCAGTATTTT
>NA|TRBJ2-3|TRBV29-1|NA
CSADSTNTQYF
TGCAGCGCGGATAGCACAAATACGCAGTATTTT
>TRBD2|TRBJ2-5|TRBV2|NA
CASSEGVSGGLQETQYF
TGTGCCAGCAGTGAAGGAGTTAGCGGGGGGTTACAAGAGACCCAGTACTTC
>NA|TRBJ2-3|TRBV20-1|NA
CSARVFTDTQYF
TGCAGTGCTAGAGTCTTTACAGATACGCAGTATTTT
>NA|TRBJ1-2|TRBV28|once
CASRPGTIASYTF
TGTGCCAGCAGGCCCGGGACCATCGCGAGCTACACCTTC
>NA|TRBJ1-2|TRBV10-2|NA
CASSESGRVSYGYTF
TGCGCCAGCAGTGAATCAGGCAGGGTTTCTTATGGCTACACCTTC
>TRBD1|TRBJ1-6|TRBV18|NA
CASSPGTGRAPLHF
TGTGCCAGCTCACCGGGGACAGGGAGGGCACCCCTCCACTTT
>NA|TRBJ1-5|TRBV10-3|NA
CAISDLPDQPQHF
TGTGCCATCAGCGACCTCCCCGATCAGCCCCAGCATTTT
>TRBD2|TRBJ2-5|TRBV29-1|NA
CSVEDFRTSGRETQYF
TGCAGCGTTGAAGATTTCCGGACTAGCGGGAGAGAGACCCAGTACTTC
>TRBD2|TRBJ2-1|TRBV6-1|NA
CASRFTSGASYNEQFF
TGTGCCAGCAGGTTCACTAGCGGGGCCTCCTACAATGAGCAGTTCTTC
>NA|TRBJ1-1|TRBV5-4|NA
CASRGDTEAFF
TGTGCCAGCAGGGGGGACACTGAAGCTTTCTTT
>NA|TRBJ2-7|TRBV6-1|NA
CASSQGKEQYF
TGTGCCAGCAGTCAGGGGAAAGAGCAGTACTTC
>TRBD1|TRBJ1-2|TRBV5-4|NA
CASSLVQGAGYTF
TGTGCCAGCAGCTTGGTGCAGGGGGCTGGCTACACCTTC
>NA|TRBJ1-2|TRBV7-9|NA
CASSSHPENYGYTF
TGTGCCAGCAGCTCCCACCCGGAGAACTATGGCTACACCTTC